The 14 T cell receptor beta chains below all came from one sample that was sequenced in a study of blood T cell repertoires in COVID-19. Sequencing used immunoSEQ multiplex PCR; TCRdb keeps in-frame clones, though not all of them. This sample has 140,000 or so clones, with around 85% found just once. Sequencing was performed on PBMCs or T cells enriched from blood (not recorded which). The receptors derive from a man aged 45-65 years who had recovered from COVID-19.

This clone was recorded once. The chain couples TRBV9 to TRBJ2-1; D gene ambiguous. V was pared by 5 bases and J by 5 bases, with 20 bases between. The length of the CDR3 is 16 residues. Germline loops: CDR1 SGDLS, CDR2 YYNGEE. DNA of the CDR3: TGTGCCAGCAGACCCAACCTCCACTTTCTCAACAATGAGCAGTTCTTC. Protein: CASRPNLHFLNNEQFF.

The chain combines TRBV5-4 with TRBJ1-4; D ambiguous. Trimming cost V 4 bases and J 0 bases, with 10 bases left between them. This CDR3 spans 15 amino acids. Germline CDR1 reads SGHNT; CDR2 reads YYREEE (reference sequence). CDR3 sequence reads: CASSTRLSTNEKLFF. CDR3 DNA sequence: TGTGCCAGCAGCACGCGTCTCTCAACTAATGAAAAACTGTTTTTT.

This chain connects TRBV19 to TRBJ2-1, with D perhaps matching TRBD2 (5 bases). Trimming left V 2 bases short and J 0 bases short, with 11 bases between. Germline V gives CDR1 LNHDA, CDR2 SQIVND (reference sequence). The CDR3 covers 16 residues. DNA of the CDR3: TGTGCCAGTAGTATATCGACTAAAGCCTCCTACAATGAGCAGTTCTTC. It is translated as CASSISTKASYNEQFF.

The rearrangement joins TRBV20-1 to TRBJ2-3; D uncertain. Germline V gene data show CDR1 as DFQATT and CDR2 as SNEGSKA (reference sequence). The CDR3 runs 11 residues. Trimming cost V 4 bases and J 5 bases, with 7 bases left between them. The chain's CDR3 is CSATLIDTQYF. The CDR3 DNA reads TGCAGTGCTACACTCATAGATACGCAGTATTTT.

CDR3 DNA sequence: TGTGCCAGCAGCTTAGAGGGACTAGCGGGGGGAAGGTTCTACAATGAGCAGTTCTTC. It yields the protein CASSLEGLAGGRFYNEQFF. The genes are TRBV7-2 and TRBJ2-1, with 15 bases lining up with TRBD2. The J segment lost 3 bases and the V segment lost 1 base, leaving 7 bases of the junction unmatched. CDR1 and CDR2 (germline): SGHTA, FQGNSA. The CDR3 sequence is 19 residues long. Supplemented by reference TRBV7-2 and TRBJ2-1, the full variable domain reads GAGVSQSPSNKVTEKGKDVELRCDPISGHTALYWYRQSLGQGLEFLIYFQGNSAPDKSGLPSDRFSAERTGGSVSTLTIQRTQQEDSAVYLCASSLEGLAGGRFYNEQFFGPGTRLTVL.

The chain joins TRBV28 to TRBJ2-1, with 8 bases matching TRBD2. Germline trimming cut 4 bases from V and 5 bases from J; bases unmatched to any gene: 4. The CDR3 length is 14 residues. Germline assignment: CDR1 MDHEN and CDR2 SYDVKM. CDR3 region: CASSSAGGHNEQFF. CDR3 DNA: TGTGCCAGCAGTTCGGCGGGGGGCCACAATGAGCAGTTCTTC.

The V call is TRBV6-2 or TRBV6-3, the J call TRBJ1-1, with TRBD1 matching 9 bases. Germline-derived CDR1 and CDR2 are MNHEY and SVGEGT. The CDR3 is made up of 19 amino acids. With V trimmed by 2 bases and J by 4 bases, 17 bases remained unmatched. CDR3 residues: CASSYTYTGGVKGTTEAFF. CDR3 DNA: TGTGCCAGCAGTTACACCTATACAGGGGGCGTTAAGGGGACCACTGAAGCTTTCTTT.

V is TRBV19 and J is TRBJ1-4; TRBD1 matches 7 bases. This CDR3 is 12 amino acids long. The germline gives CDR1 LNHDA, CDR2 SQIVND (reference sequence). The J segment lost 14 bases and the V segment lost 5 bases, leaving 8 bases of the junction unmatched. CDR3 in amino acids: CASSPGQRFLFF. CDR3 DNA: TGTGCCAGTAGTCCGGGACAGCGATTTCTGTTTTTT.

For the CDR3, the DNA is TGTGCCAGTAGTCCTAGAATCGGCACAGATACGCAGTATTTT. Translation: CASSPRIGTDTQYF. The V gene is TRBV19, the J gene TRBJ2-3; D remains ambiguous. Looked up from germline, CDR1 is LNHDA and CDR2 is SQIVND (reference sequence). V dropped 5 bases and J dropped 1 base, with 10 bases sitting between them. The CDR3 has 14 amino acids.

The V and J genes are TRBV9 and TRBJ2-3; D ambiguous. Germline V CDR1 and CDR2: SGDLS, YYNGEE. V was cut by 0 bases and J by 0 bases, with 11 bases left in between. The CDR3 runs 16 residues. The CDR3 loop is CASSVGLATSTDTQYF. In DNA form, the CDR3 reads TGTGCCAGCAGCGTAGGATTAGCAACTAGCACAGATACGCAGTATTTT.

A single count supports this clone. V is TRBV5-5 and J is TRBJ1-1, with D uncertain. Trimming pared 1 base from V and 0 bases from J, leaving 10 bases between. The CDR3 spans 15 residues. The germline gives CDR1 SGHKS, CDR2 YYEKEE (reference sequence). The CDR3 sequence: CASSLRLTMNTEAFF. CDR3 DNA: TGTGCCAGCAGCTTGAGACTCACTATGAACACTGAAGCTTTCTTT.

This chain's CDR3 is CASSLGAAQETQYF. CDR3 bases: TGTGCCAGCAGCTTGGGGGCAGCCCAAGAGACCCAGTACTTC. V and J are TRBV5-6 and TRBJ2-5; D ambiguous. Germline lookup yields CDR1 SGHDT and CDR2 YYEEEE. The CDR3 extends over 14 amino acids. Trimming stripped 0 bases from V and 1 base from J, with 7 bases between.

The chain joins TRBV7-9 to TRBJ2-5; 8 bases line up with TRBD2. CDR3 size: 15 residues. The V gene's germline CDR1 is SEHNR and CDR2 FQNEAQ (reference sequence). V lost 5 bases and J lost 7; bases outside the gene matches: 12. The DNA of the CDR3 is TGTGCCAGCAGCCGACCGGGACTAGGGGCGGGGACCCAGTACTTC. The encoded protein is CASSRPGLGAGTQYF.

V gene TRBV28 combines with J gene TRBJ2-7; TRBD1 aligns across 12 bases. V lost 6 bases and J lost 11; bases outside the gene matches: 17. Germline loops: CDR1 MDHEN, CDR2 SYDVKM. CDR3 size: 16 residues. The CDR3 DNA is TGTGCCAGCAGCCCCCCCGCTCCGGGACAGGGGGCTTATGAGTACTTC. Amino acid sequence: CASSPPAPGQGAYEYF.